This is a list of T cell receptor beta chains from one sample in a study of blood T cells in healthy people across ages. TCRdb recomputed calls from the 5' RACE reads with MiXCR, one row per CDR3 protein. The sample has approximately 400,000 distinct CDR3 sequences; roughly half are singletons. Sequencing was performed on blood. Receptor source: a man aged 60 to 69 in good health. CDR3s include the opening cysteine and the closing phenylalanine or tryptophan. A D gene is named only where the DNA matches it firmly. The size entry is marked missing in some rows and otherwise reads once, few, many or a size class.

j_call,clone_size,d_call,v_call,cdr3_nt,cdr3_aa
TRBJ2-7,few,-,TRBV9,TGTGCCAGCAGCGTAGATGGGCGCGGGATTGGGGGCGAGCAGTACTTC,CASSVDGRGIGGEQYF
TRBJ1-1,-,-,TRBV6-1,TGCGCCAGCAGTGAACGGCAGAACACTGAAGCTTTCTTT,CASSERQNTEAFF
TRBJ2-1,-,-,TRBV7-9,TGTGCCAGCAGCTTTTTTACCTTGAGCTCCTACAATGAGCAGTTCTTC,CASSFFTLSSYNEQFF
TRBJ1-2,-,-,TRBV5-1,TGCGCCAGCAGCTTGGTTGGAGAGGAGAACTATGGCTACACATTC,CASSLVGEENYGYTF
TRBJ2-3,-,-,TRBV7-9,TGTGCCAGCGCTTACGGGATCAGCACAGATACGCGGTATTTT,CASAYGISTDTRYF
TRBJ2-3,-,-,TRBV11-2,TGTGCCAGCAGCAGCGGGCGGGATACGCAGTATTTT,CASSSGRDTQYF
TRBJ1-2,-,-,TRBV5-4,TGTGCCAGCAGGCGTTGGGATAAGTCCCTCTATGGCTACACCTTC,CASRRWDKSLYGYTF
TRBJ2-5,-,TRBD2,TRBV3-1,TGTGCCAGCAGCCAAGCTGCGGGGGGGCAGGAGACCCAGTACTTC,CASSQAAGGQETQYF
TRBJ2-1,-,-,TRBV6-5,TGTGCCAGCAGGCTTAGCCCCAGTTACAATGAGCAGTTCTTC,CASRLSPSYNEQFF
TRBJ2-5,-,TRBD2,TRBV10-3,TGTGCCTCACGGACTAGCGGGGGGCGGGAGGAGACCCAGTACTTC,CASRTSGGREETQYF
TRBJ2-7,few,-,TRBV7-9,TGTGCCAGCAGCTTAGGTTCGGCTAGCGCCGCCTACGAGCAGTACTTC,CASSLGSASAAYEQYF
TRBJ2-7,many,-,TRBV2,TGTGCCAGCACCCGAAGGTCCGCCTACGAGCAGTACTTC,CASTRRSAYEQYF
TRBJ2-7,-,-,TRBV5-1,TGCGCCAGCAGCTTGGAAGGCTCCCACTCCTACGAGCAGTACTTC,CASSLEGSHSYEQYF